This TCR beta chain was observed in a study of T cell responses to AZD1222 COVID-19 vaccine. Measured with immunoSEQ multiplex PCR; TCRdb has only the in-frame clones, and not every one. The sample includes 75,000 to 95,000 clones, roughly nine tenths of them seen just once. The ends lost 0 bases at V and 3 bases at J; junction bases unmatched: 9. The germline gives CDR1 SGHRS, CDR2 YFSETQ. This CDR3 comprises 17 residues. This chain uses TRBV5-1 with TRBJ2-1, with 7 bases lining up with TRBD2. This material consisted of peripheral blood, taken on day 0 of AZD1222 vaccination. This TCR was sampled from an adult in good health. CDR3 residues: CASSLGMAGVVYNEQFF. For the CDR3, the DNA is TGCGCCAGCAGCTTGGGCATGGCGGGGGTCGTCTACAATGAGCAGTTCTTC. Full variable domain (outside the CDR3, taken from reference TRBV5-1 and TRBJ2-1): KAGVTQTPRYLIKTRGQQVTLSCSPISGHRSVSWYQQTPGQGLQFLFEYFSETQRNKGNFPGRFSGRQFSNSRSEMNVSTLELGDSALYLCASSLGMAGVVYNEQFFGPGTRLTVL.